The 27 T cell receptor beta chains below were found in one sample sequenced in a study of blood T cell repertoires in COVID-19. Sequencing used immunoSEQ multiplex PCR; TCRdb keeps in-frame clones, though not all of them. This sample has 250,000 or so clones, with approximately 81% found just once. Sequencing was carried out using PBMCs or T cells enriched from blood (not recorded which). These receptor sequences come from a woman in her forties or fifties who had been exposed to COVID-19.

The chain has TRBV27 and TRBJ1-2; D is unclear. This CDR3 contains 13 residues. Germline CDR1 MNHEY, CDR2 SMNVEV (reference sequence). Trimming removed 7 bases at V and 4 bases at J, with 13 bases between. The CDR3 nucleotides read TGTGCCAGCAAAAAAACGGAGTCCTATGGCTACACCTTC. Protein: CASKKTESYGYTF.

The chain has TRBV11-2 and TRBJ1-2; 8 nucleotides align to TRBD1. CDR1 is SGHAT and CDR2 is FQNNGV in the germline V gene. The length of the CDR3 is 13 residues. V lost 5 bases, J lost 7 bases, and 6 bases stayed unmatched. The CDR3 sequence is CASSTGQGVGYTF. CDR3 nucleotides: TGTGCCAGCAGCACCGGACAGGGCGTTGGCTACACCTTC.

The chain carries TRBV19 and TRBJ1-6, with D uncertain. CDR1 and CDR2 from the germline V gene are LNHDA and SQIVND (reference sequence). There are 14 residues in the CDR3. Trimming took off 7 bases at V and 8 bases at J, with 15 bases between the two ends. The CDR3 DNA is TGTGCCAGTATGTTTGGCAGGCCGGATTCACCCCTCCACTTT. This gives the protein CASMFGRPDSPLHF.

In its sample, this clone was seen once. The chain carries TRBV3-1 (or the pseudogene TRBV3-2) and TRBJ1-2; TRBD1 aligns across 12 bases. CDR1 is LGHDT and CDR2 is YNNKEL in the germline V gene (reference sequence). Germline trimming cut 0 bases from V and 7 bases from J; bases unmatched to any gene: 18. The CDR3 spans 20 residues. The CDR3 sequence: CASSQEIPWGTGGSLFGYTF. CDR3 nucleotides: TGTGCCAGCAGCCAAGAAATTCCTTGGGGGACAGGGGGCTCTCTCTTTGGCTACACCTTC.

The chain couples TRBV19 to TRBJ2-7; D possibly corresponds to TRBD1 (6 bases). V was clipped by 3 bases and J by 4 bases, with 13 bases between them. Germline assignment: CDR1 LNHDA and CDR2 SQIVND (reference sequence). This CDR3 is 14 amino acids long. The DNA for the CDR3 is TGTGCCAGTAGTATCGCGCAGGGGCCTTACGAGCAGTACTTC. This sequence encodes CASSIAQGPYEQYF. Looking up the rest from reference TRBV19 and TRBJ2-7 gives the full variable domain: DGGITQSPKYLFRKEGQNVTLSCEQNLNHDAMYWYRQDPGQGLRLIYYSQIVNDFQKGDIAEGYSVSREKKESFPLTVTSAQKNPTAFYLCASSIAQGPYEQYFGPGTRLTVT.

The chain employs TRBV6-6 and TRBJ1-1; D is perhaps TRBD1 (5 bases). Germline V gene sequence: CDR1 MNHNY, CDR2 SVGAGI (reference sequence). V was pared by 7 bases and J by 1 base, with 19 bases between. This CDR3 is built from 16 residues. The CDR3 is CASIIGSRVTNTEAFF. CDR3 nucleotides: TGTGCCAGCATCATCGGGAGCAGGGTAACGAACACTGAAGCTTTCTTT.

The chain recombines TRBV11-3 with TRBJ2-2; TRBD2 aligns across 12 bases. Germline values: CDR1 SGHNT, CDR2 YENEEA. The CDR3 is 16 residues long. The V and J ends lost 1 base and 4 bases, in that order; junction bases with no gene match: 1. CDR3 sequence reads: CASSLGLAGATGELFF. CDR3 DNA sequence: TGTGCCAGCAGCTTAGGACTAGCGGGGGCCACCGGGGAGCTGTTTTTT.

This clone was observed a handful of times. CDR3 sequence reads: CASSIGNQGGEKLFF. For the CDR3, the DNA is TGTGCCAGTAGTATAGGTAATCAGGGAGGTGAAAAACTGTTTTTT. The J gene is TRBJ1-4, the V gene TRBV19; maybe TRBD1 (5 bases). Germline CDR1 LNHDA, CDR2 SQIVND (reference sequence). Trimming stripped 1 base from V and 7 bases from J, with 13 bases between. The CDR3 runs to 15 residues.

CDR3 nucleotides: TGTGCCAGCGGCCAGCGGGTGAACACCGGGGAGCTGTTTTTT. It codes for CASGQRVNTGELFF. The chain couples TRBV2 to TRBJ2-2, with D perhaps TRBD2 (6 bases). The germline V gene encodes CDR1 SNHLY and CDR2 FYNNEI. The germline V and J ends were trimmed by 8 bases and 1 base, with 11 bases remaining between them. The CDR3 length is 14 residues.

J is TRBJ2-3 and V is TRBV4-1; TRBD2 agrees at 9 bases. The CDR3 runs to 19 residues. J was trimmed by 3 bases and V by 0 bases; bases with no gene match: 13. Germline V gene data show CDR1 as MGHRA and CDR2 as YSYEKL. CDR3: CASSQEAPSGGGVTDTQYF. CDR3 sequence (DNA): TGCGCCAGCAGCCAAGAAGCCCCCTCGGGCGGGGGGGTTACAGATACGCAGTATTTT.

CDR3 nucleotides: TGTGCCAGCAGTTACTCACAGGTTATGAACACTGAAGCTTTCTTT. This encodes CASSYSQVMNTEAFF. The V and J genes are TRBV6-5 and TRBJ1-1, with D maybe TRBD1 (5 bases). Trimming took 0 bases from V and 0 from J, leaving 8 bases between them. The germline CDR1 and CDR2 sequences are MNHEY and SVGAGI. The CDR3 has 15 residues.

CDR3 bases: TGCGCCAGCAGCCCGGGACAGGAGTACGGGGAGCTGTTTTTT. Residues: CASSPGQEYGELFF. The V and J genes are TRBV5-1 and TRBJ2-2, with 8 bases fitting TRBD1. Germline-derived CDR1 and CDR2 are SGHRS and YFSETQ. The CDR3 contains 14 residues. V lost 4 bases to trimming and J lost 7 bases; unmatched junction nucleotides: 6.

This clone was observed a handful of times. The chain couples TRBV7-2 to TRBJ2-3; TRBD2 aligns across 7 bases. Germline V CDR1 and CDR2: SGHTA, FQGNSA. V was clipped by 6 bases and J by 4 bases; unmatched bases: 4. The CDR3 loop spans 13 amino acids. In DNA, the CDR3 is TGTGCCAGCAGTGGACTAGGGGCAGATACGCAGTATTTT. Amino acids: CASSGLGADTQYF. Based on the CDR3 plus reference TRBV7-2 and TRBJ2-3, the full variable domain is GAGVSQSPSNKVTEKGKDVELRCDPISGHTALYWYRQSLGQGLEFLIYFQGNSAPDKSGLPSDRFSAERTGGSVSTLTIQRTQQEDSAVYLCASSGLGADTQYFGPGTRLTVL.

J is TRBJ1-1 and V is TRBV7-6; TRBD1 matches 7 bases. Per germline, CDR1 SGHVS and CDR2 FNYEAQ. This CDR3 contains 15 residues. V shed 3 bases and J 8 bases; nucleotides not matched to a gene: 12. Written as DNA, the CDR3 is TGTGCCAGCAGCTTTACAGGGGCTAACGGGGGCGAAGCTTTCTTT. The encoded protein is CASSFTGANGGEAFF. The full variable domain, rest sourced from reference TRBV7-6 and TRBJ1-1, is GAGVSQSPRYKVTKRGQDVALRCDPISGHVSLYWYRQALGQGPEFLTYFNYEAQQDKSGLPNDRFSAERPEGSISTLTIQRTEQRDSAMYRCASSFTGANGGEAFFGQGTRLTVV.

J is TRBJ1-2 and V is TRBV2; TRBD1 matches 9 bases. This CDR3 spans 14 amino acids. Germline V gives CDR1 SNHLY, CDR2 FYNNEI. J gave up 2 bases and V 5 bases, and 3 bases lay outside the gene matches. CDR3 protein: CASSPGTGNYGYTF. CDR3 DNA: TGTGCCAGCAGTCCCGGGACAGGGAACTATGGCTACACCTTC.

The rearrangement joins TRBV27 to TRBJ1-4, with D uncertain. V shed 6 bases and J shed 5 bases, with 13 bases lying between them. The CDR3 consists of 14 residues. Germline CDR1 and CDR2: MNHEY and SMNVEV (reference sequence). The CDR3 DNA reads TGTGCCAGCAGGCCGGGAGGGCGGAATGAAAAACTGTTTTTT. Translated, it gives CASRPGGRNEKLFF. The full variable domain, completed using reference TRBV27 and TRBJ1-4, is EAQVTQNPRYLITVTGKKLTVTCSQNMNHEYMSWYRQDPGLGLRQIYYSMNVEVTDKGDVPEGYKVSRKEKRNFPLILESPSPNQTSLYFCASRPGGRNEKLFFGSGTQLSVL.

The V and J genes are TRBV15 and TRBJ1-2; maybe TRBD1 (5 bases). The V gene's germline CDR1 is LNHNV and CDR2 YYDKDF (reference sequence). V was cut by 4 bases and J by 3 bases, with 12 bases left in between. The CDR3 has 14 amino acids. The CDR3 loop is CATSNRAGYYGYTF. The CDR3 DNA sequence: TGTGCCACCAGCAACCGTGCAGGGTACTATGGCTACACCTTC. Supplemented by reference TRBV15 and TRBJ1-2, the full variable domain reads DAMVIQNPRYQVTQFGKPVTLSCSQTLNHNVMYWYQQKSSQAPKLLFHYYDKDFNNEADTPDNFQSRRPNTSFCFLDIRSPGLGDTAMYLCATSNRAGYYGYTFGSGTRLTVV.

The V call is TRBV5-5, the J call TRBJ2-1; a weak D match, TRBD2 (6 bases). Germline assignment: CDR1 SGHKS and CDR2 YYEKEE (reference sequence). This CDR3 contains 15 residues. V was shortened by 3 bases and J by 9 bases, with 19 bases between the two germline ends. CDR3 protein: CASSSGVLGSPEQFF. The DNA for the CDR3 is TGTGCCAGCAGCTCGGGGGTACTAGGTTCCCCTGAGCAGTTCTTC.

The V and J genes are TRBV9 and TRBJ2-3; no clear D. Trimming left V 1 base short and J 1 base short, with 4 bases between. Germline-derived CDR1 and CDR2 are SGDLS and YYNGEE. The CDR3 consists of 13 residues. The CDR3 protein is CASSVRGTDTQYF. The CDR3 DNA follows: TGTGCCAGCAGCGTACGCGGCACAGATACGCAGTATTTT.

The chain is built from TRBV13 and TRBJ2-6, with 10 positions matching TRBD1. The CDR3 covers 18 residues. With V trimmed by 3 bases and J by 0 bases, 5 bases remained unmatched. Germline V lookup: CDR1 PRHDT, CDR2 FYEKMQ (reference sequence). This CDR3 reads CASSFSTGGLSGANVLTF. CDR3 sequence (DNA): TGTGCCAGCAGCTTCTCGACAGGGGGCCTCTCTGGGGCCAACGTCCTGACTTTC. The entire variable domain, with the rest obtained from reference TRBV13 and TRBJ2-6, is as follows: AAGVIQSPRHLIKEKRETATLKCYPIPRHDTVYWYQQGPGQDPQFLISFYEKMQSDKGSIPDRFSAQQFSDYHSELNMSSLELGDSALYFCASSFSTGGLSGANVLTFGAGSRLTVL.

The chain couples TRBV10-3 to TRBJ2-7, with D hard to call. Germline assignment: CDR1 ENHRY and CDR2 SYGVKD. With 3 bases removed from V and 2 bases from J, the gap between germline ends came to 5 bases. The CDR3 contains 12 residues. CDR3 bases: TGTGCCATCAGTGACTACGCCTACGAGCAGTACTTC. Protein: CAISDYAYEQYF.

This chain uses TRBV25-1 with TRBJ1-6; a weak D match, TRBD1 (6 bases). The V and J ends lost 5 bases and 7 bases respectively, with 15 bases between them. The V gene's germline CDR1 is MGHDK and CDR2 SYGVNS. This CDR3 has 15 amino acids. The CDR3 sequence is CASSLPGQLNSPLHF. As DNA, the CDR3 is TGTGCCAGCAGTCTCCCGGGACAATTGAATTCACCCCTCCACTTT.

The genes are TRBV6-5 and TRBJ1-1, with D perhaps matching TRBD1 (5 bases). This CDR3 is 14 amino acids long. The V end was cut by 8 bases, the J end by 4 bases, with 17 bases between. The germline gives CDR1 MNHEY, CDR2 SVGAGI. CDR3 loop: CASVSRDFITEAFF. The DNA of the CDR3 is TGTGCCAGCGTCAGCCGGGACTTTATCACTGAAGCTTTCTTT.

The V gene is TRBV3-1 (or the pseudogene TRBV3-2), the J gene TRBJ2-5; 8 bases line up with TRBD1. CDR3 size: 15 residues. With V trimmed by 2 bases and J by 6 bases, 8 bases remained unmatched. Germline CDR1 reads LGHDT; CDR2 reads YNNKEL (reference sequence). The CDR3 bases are TGTGCCAGCAGCCAAAGGACAGGGACTGTCAAGACCCAGTACTTC. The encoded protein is CASSQRTGTVKTQYF.

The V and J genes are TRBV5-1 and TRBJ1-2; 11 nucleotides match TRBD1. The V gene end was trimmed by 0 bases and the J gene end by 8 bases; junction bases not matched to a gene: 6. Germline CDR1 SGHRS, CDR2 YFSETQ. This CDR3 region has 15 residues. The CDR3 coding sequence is TGCGCCAGCAGCTTGGCCGGACAGGGGGCGCAGGGCTACACCTTC. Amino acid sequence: CASSLAGQGAQGYTF.

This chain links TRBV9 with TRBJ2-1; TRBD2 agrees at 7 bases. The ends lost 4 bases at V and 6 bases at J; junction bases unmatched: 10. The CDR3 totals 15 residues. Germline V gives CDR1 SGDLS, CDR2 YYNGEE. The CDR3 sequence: CASSLTGTTSNEQFF. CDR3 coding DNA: TGTGCCAGCAGCTTAACCGGGACTACTTCCAATGAGCAGTTCTTC.

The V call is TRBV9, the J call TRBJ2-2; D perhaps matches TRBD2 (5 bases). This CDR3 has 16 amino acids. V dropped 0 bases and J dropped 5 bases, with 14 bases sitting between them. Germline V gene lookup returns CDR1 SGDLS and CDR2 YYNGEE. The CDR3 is CASSVGGIAPTGELFF. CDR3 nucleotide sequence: TGTGCCAGCAGCGTAGGAGGTATAGCGCCAACCGGGGAGCTGTTTTTT.